Below, 19 T cell receptor beta chains from the same sample are listed, as sequenced in a study of blood T cell repertoires in COVID-19. Method: immunoSEQ multiplex PCR; TCRdb's copy keeps in-frame clones and lacks some. The sample has some 300,000 clones; about 91% are singletons. Sample: peripheral blood. These receptor sequences come from a woman aged 25 to 39 who had recovered from COVID-19.

This clone was found once. V usage is TRBV29-1 and J usage is TRBJ1-2; 7 nucleotides line up with TRBD1. Germline CDR1 and CDR2: SQVTM and ANQGSEA. The CDR3 spans 13 residues. Trimming at V came to 7 bases and at J to 4 bases, leaving 9 bases not matched to a gene. The CDR3 sequence: CSAISGTAYGYTF. CDR3 DNA sequence: TGCAGCGCCATCTCCGGGACAGCCTATGGCTACACCTTC. The variable domain in full, with the rest retrieved from reference TRBV29-1 and TRBJ1-2, is SAVISQKPSRDICQRGTSLTIQCQVDSQVTMMFWYRQQPGQSLTLIATANQGSEATYESGFVIDKFPISRPNLTFSTLTVSNMSPEDSSIYLCSAISGTAYGYTFGSGTRLTVV.

The CDR3 DNA reads as TGTGCCAGTAGTATCGAGACAGTCCATCAGCCCCAGCATTTT. Protein product: CASSIETVHQPQHF. This chain joins TRBV19 and TRBJ1-5, with D possibly being TRBD1 (5 bases). CDR1 is LNHDA, CDR2 SQIVND, per germline (reference sequence). The CDR3 spans 14 residues. The germline V and J ends were trimmed by 3 bases and 5 bases, with 11 bases remaining between them.

V and J are TRBV20-1 and TRBJ2-1; possibly TRBD2 for D (5 bases). V shed 3 bases and J shed 2 bases, with 17 bases lying between them. The germline V gene encodes CDR1 DFQATT and CDR2 SNEGSKA (reference sequence). This CDR3 comprises 16 residues. CDR3 region: CSASRERYEPYNEQFF. The DNA for the CDR3 is TGCAGTGCTAGTAGGGAGCGGTACGAACCCTACAATGAGCAGTTCTTC.

The chain joins TRBV28 to TRBJ1-1; D is unresolved. CDR1 is MDHEN, CDR2 SYDVKM, per germline. This CDR3 is built from 16 residues. Trimming stripped 5 bases from V and 0 bases from J, with 16 bases between. CDR3 coding DNA: TGTGCCAGCAGTACCCCGAGGGCAGGCCTGAACACTGAAGCTTTCTTT. The encoded protein is CASSTPRAGLNTEAFF.

The V gene is TRBV27, the J gene TRBJ2-7; no clear D gene. The CDR3 extends over 15 amino acids. Germline V lookup: CDR1 MNHEY, CDR2 SMNVEV (reference sequence). V was clipped by 5 bases and J by 7 bases, with 21 bases between them. CDR3 protein: CASSPTPSLSEEQYF. The CDR3 DNA is TGTGCCAGCAGTCCTACCCCCTCTCTAAGCGAAGAGCAGTACTTC.

The chain recombines TRBV28 with TRBJ2-2; 7 bases are shared with TRBD1. Trimming took 7 bases from V and 6 from J; bases not matched to a gene: 8. The germline gives CDR1 MDHEN, CDR2 SYDVKM. The length of the CDR3 is 14 residues. The CDR3 coding sequence is TGTGCCAGCACCCCAGGGGGAGCCCCCGGGGAGCTGTTTTTT. Its protein product is CASTPGGAPGELFF.

The CDR3 DNA sequence: TGTGCCAGTAGCCTACAGGAGGGGGCTAGCAATCAGCCCCAGCATTTT. Amino acids: CASSLQEGASNQPQHF. This chain connects TRBV19 to TRBJ1-5, with 7 bases that match TRBD1. This CDR3 has 16 amino acids. The germline V gene encodes CDR1 LNHDA and CDR2 SQIVND (reference sequence). The V segment lost 6 bases and the J segment 0 bases; nucleotides outside the gene matches: 8.

This chain uses TRBV9 with TRBJ2-7, with D possibly being TRBD1 (5 bases). V was shortened by 4 bases and J by 3 bases, with 17 bases between the two germline ends. The germline gives CDR1 SGDLS, CDR2 YYNGEE. This CDR3 contains 15 residues. CDR3 sequence: CASSYIDSPYYEQYF. Here the CDR3 DNA reads TGTGCCAGCAGCTACATCGACAGCCCCTACTACGAGCAGTACTTC.

Only one count was recorded for this clone. This sequence joins TRBV7-9 and TRBJ2-5; 9 nucleotides match TRBD1. Trimming at V came to 1 base and at J to 5 bases, leaving 8 bases not matched to a gene. This CDR3 comprises 16 residues. Germline assignment: CDR1 SEHNR and CDR2 FQNEAQ (reference sequence). The CDR3 reads CASSLGTTGGAETQYF. The CDR3 region has the DNA TGTGCCAGCAGCTTAGGAACAACAGGGGGCGCGGAGACCCAGTACTTC.

The chain carries TRBV7-3 and TRBJ1-1; 7 bases fit TRBD1. V lost 8 bases, J lost 5 bases, and 8 bases stayed unmatched. CDR1 SGHTA and CDR2 FQGTGA come from the germline V gene. The CDR3 contains 13 residues. CDR3 sequence: CASGAQQGTEAFF. CDR3 bases: TGTGCCAGCGGGGCCCAACAGGGGACTGAAGCTTTCTTT.

The chain uses TRBV11-2 and TRBJ1-4; D is unresolved. CDR1 is SGHAT, CDR2 FQNNGV, per germline. Trimming left V 4 bases short and J 7 bases short, with 16 bases between. CDR3 size: 15 residues. The CDR3 region is CASSSSGGLGEKLFF. DNA of the CDR3: TGTGCCAGCAGCTCCTCGGGAGGGTTGGGTGAAAAACTGTTTTTT. Looking up the rest from reference TRBV11-2 and TRBJ1-4 gives the full variable domain: EAGVAQSPRYKIIEKRQSVAFWCNPISGHATLYWYQQILGQGPKLLIQFQNNGVVDDSQLPKDRFSAERLKGVDSTLKIQPAKLEDSAVYLCASSSSGGLGEKLFFGSGTQLSVL.

V gene TRBV2 combines with J gene TRBJ1-5; 7 bases fit TRBD1. Germline V gene sequence: CDR1 SNHLY, CDR2 FYNNEI. The CDR3 has 14 residues. Unmatched junction bases numbered 7, after V lost 5 bases and J lost 6 bases. CDR3: CASSPTGAGQPQHF. As DNA, the CDR3 is TGTGCCAGCAGTCCTACAGGGGCGGGTCAGCCCCAGCATTTT.

The gene calls are TRBV6-4 and TRBJ2-3, with TRBD1 identical over 11 bases. Germline CDR1 MRHNA, CDR2 SNTAGT. With 5 bases clipped from V and 6 bases from J, the junction kept 4 bases outside the gene matches. The CDR3 has 14 amino acids. The CDR3 DNA follows: TGTGCCAGCAGTCCTGGACAGGGGGCGGATACGCAGTATTTT. Translated, it gives CASSPGQGADTQYF.

The rearrangement uses TRBV5-1 and TRBJ2-5; 7 positions match TRBD1. This CDR3 has 14 residues. The V gene's germline CDR1 is SGHRS and CDR2 YFSETQ. V gave up 4 bases and J gave up 5 bases; unmatched junction bases: 8. CDR3 DNA: TGCGCCAGCAGCGGGGGACAGAGCGAGGAGACCCAGTACTTC. The encoded protein is CASSGGQSEETQYF.

The rearrangement links TRBV18 to TRBJ2-1; 7 bases agree with TRBD2. Per the germline V gene, CDR1 is KGHSH and CDR2 is LQKENI. This CDR3 is 15 amino acids long. V lost 3 bases to trimming and J lost 4 bases; unmatched junction nucleotides: 6. The CDR3 here is CASSPYGGEYNEQFF. DNA of the CDR3: TGTGCCAGCTCACCCTATGGGGGGGAATACAATGAGCAGTTCTTC.

The genes are TRBV6-1 and TRBJ1-1, with D possibly matching TRBD1 (5 bases). V was shortened by 2 bases and J by 1 base, with 17 bases between the two germline ends. The CDR3 has 17 amino acids. Looked up from germline, CDR1 is MNHNS and CDR2 is SASEGT. Here the CDR3 reads CASSERTVGQKNTEAFF. In DNA, the CDR3 is TGTGCCAGCAGTGAACGGACCGTCGGACAAAAGAACACTGAAGCTTTCTTT.

The rearrangement joins TRBV3-1 (or the pseudogene TRBV3-2) to TRBJ1-5, with D maybe TRBD1 (6 bases). The germline CDR1 and CDR2 sequences are LGHDT and YNNKEL (reference sequence). The CDR3 length is 17 residues. Between the trimmed V and J ends, which lost 1 base and 0 bases, there was a span of 13 bases. The DNA of the CDR3 is TGTGCCAGCAGCCAAGCTATGGACAGCTTTAGCAATCAGCCCCAGCATTTT. This gives the protein CASSQAMDSFSNQPQHF.

The chain recombines TRBV7-2 with TRBJ2-5; D gene uncertain. Trimming shortened V by 0 bases and J by 4 bases, and 15 bases separated the two germline ends. There are 16 residues in the CDR3. Germline V lookup: CDR1 SGHTA, CDR2 FQGNSA. CDR3 sequence (DNA): TGTGCCAGCAGCTTAGCGCCTCGAGGTGGAGCAGAGACCCAGTACTTC. Its protein product is CASSLAPRGGAETQYF.

The V call is TRBV6-5, the J call TRBJ1-5; 8 bases align to TRBD1. This CDR3 spans 12 amino acids. In germline, CDR1 is MNHEY, CDR2 SVGAGI. V lost 9 bases to trimming and J lost 10 bases; unmatched junction nucleotides: 8. The CDR3 spells CASGQGKGPQHF. The CDR3 nucleotides are TGTGCCAGTGGACAGGGAAAAGGTCCCCAGCATTTT.